This T cell receptor (beta chain) is drawn from a study of CD8 T cells in Susac syndrome. The germline V and J ends were trimmed by 6 bases and 6 bases, with 14 bases remaining between them. Germline CDR1 SGHAT, CDR2 FQDESV (reference sequence). The length of the CDR3 is 13 residues. Reverse transcription of roughly 0.45 to 1 ug RNA used random hexamers. TCRdb independently ran MiXCR on the immunoSEQ multiplex PCR reads; one entry per CDR3 protein. Here the sample spans some 120,000 distinct CDR3 sequences, over 90% being singletons. The receptor was isolated from a human donor in good health. The chain recombines TRBV11-1 with TRBJ1-1, with D perhaps TRBD1 (5 bases). Sample: CD4+ T cells from PBMCs. The CDR3 spells CASSKEGTAEAFF. DNA for the CDR3: TGTGCCAGCAGTAAAGAGGGGACCGCTGAAGCTTTCTTT.